This TCR beta chain was identified during a study of vaccination effects on CD4 cells after COVID-19. Across the study: Vaccine administered to participants consisted of two doses of either BNT162b2 or mRNA-1273. Sampling occurred 16 days and one week pre-vaccination in two convalescent patients. General observations from the study: Convalescents' post-vaccine spike-reactive clones were mainly new, vaccine-induced.

Peptide-pool stimulation followed by sequencing identified expanded antigen-specific CD4+ clonotypes in the ViraFEST assay. Cells that had been cultured for less than 13 days were the source of isolated CD4+ T cells. The infection with SARS-CoV-2 (confirmed by PCR) occurred in this person between March and December 2020. Roughly 1.9 million PBMC per well received 10 IU/ml IL-2 and approximately 10 ug/ml peptides in culture. V was clipped by 2 bases and J by 4 bases, with 10 bases between them. Per the germline V gene, CDR1 is SGHRS and CDR2 is YFSETQ. The CDR3 contains 14 residues. The protocol was immunoSEQ multiplex PCR, while the TCRdb copy is restricted to in-frame clones and leaves out a portion. The sample comprises around 40,000 clones, around two thirds of which are singletons, and 30% to 40% rests with the top ten. This clone was detected once. Its matching antigen is unknown.

This TCR came from a human donor who had a prior SARS-CoV-2 infection. The chain recombines TRBV5-1 with TRBJ2-1; maybe TRBD2 (5 bases). The specimen was CD4+ T cells from PBMCs cultured with a peptide pool, collected before COVID-19 vaccination. The CDR3 DNA sequence: TGCGCCAGCAGCTTAAGCGGAGATTACAATGAGCAGTTCTTC. This encodes CASSLSGDYNEQFF.